This record covers a single T cell receptor (beta chain). The data were taken from a study of blood T cell repertoires in COVID-19. In the study overall: Samples of COVID-19 (acute and convalescent) were obtained from the United States, Italy and Spain.

Looked up from germline, CDR1 is LNHDA and CDR2 is SQIVND (reference sequence). Trimming took off 7 bases at V and 5 bases at J, with 23 bases between the two ends. This CDR3 has 16 amino acids. Data came from immunoSEQ multiplex PCR; TCRdb stores just in-frame clones and leaves some out. The sample contains 190,000 or so clones, 94% of which appear only once. This chain links TRBV19 with TRBJ1-1; TRBD1 might be the D (6 bases). This clonotype was sampled from a man aged 25-40 years with COVID-19, enrolled during active disease. The sequencing input was peripheral blood. CDR3 residues: CASIERTVWGPTEAFF. The DNA of the CDR3 is TGTGCCAGTATTGAACGGACAGTTTGGGGCCCAACTGAAGCTTTCTTT.